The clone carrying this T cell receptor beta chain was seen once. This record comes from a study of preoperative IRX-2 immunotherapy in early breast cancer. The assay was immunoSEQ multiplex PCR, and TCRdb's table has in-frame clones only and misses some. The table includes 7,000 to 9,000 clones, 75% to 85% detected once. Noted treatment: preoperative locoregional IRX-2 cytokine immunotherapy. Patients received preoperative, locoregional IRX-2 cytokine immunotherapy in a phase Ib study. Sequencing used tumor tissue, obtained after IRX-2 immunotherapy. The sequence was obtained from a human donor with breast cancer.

The CDR3 is CASTPSNRGGGNQPQHF. DNA of the CDR3: TGTGCCAGTACCCCCTCTAATCGGGGCGGAGGCAATCAGCCCCAGCATTTT. The chain recombines TRBV19 with TRBJ1-5; TRBD1 might be the D (5 bases). Trimming took 7 bases from V and 2 from J, leaving 21 bases between them. The CDR3 contains 17 residues. Germline-derived CDR1 and CDR2 are LNHDA and SQIVND (reference sequence).